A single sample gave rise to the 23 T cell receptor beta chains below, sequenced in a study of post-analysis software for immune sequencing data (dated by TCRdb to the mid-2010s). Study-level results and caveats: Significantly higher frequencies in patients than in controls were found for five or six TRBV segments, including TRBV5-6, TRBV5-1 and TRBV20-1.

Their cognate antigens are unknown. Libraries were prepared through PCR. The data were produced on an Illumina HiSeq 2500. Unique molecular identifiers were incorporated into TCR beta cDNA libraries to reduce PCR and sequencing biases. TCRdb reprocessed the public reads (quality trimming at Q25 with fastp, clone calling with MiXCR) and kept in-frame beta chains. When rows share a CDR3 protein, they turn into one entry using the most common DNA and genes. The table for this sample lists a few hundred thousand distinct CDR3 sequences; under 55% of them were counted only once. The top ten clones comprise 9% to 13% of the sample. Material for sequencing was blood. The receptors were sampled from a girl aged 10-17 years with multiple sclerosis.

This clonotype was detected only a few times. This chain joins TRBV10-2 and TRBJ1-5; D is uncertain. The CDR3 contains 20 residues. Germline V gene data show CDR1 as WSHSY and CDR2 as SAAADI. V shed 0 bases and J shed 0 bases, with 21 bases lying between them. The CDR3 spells CASSESSREALDSSNQPQHF. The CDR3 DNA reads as TGCGCCAGCAGTGAGTCATCCCGGGAGGCTCTAGATTCTAGCAATCAGCCCCAGCATTTT.

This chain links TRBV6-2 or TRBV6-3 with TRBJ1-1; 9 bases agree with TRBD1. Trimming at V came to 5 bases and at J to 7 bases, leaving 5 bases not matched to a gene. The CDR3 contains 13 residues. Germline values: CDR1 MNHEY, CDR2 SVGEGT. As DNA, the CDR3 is TGTGCCAGCAGTACCGGGGACAGGGTTGAAGCTTTCTTT. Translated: CASSTGDRVEAFF.

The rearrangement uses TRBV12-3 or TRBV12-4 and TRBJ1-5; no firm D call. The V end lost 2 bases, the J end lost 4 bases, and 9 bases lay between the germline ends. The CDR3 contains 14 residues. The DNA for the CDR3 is TGTGCCAGCAGTTTAAGAACTGGGAATCAGCCCCAGCATTTT. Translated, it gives CASSLRTGNQPQHF.

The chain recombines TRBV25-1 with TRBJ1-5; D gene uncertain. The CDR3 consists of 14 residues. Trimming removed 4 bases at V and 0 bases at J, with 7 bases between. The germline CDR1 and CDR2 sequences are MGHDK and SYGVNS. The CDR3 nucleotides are TGTGCCAGCAGTGCACAGAATAGCAATCAGCCCCAGCATTTT. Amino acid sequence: CASSAQNSNQPQHF.

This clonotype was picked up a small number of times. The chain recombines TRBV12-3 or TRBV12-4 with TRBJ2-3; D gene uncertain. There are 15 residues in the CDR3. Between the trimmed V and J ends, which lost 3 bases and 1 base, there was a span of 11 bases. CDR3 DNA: TGTGCCAGCAGTTTGGAACACCTTGGCACAGATACGCAGTATTTT. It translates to CASSLEHLGTDTQYF.

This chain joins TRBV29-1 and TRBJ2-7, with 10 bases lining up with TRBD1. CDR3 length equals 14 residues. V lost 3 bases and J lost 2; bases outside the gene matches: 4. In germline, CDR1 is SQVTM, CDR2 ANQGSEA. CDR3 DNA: TGCAGCGTTGATGTTGGGACAGGGGCCTACGAGCAGTACTTC. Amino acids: CSVDVGTGAYEQYF.

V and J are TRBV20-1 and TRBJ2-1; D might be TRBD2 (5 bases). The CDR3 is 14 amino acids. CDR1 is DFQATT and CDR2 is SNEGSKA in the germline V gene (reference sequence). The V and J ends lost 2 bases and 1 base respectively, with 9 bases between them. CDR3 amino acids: CSARWRGSYNEQFF. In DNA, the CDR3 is TGCAGTGCTAGATGGCGCGGGTCCTACAATGAGCAGTTCTTC.

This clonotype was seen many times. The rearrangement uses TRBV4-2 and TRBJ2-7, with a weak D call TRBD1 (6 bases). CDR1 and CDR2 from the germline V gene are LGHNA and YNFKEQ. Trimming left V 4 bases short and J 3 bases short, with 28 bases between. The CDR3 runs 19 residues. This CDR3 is CASSPRAGENLGNNYEQYF. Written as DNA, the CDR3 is TGTGCCAGCAGCCCAAGGGCAGGGGAAAATCTGGGTAATAACTACGAGCAGTACTTC.

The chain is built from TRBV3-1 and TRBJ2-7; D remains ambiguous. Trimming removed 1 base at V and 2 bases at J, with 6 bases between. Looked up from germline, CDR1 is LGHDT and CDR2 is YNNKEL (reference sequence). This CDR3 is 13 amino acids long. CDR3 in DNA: TGTGCCAGCAGCCAAGCTCGAGCCTACGAGCAGTACTTC. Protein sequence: CASSQARAYEQYF.

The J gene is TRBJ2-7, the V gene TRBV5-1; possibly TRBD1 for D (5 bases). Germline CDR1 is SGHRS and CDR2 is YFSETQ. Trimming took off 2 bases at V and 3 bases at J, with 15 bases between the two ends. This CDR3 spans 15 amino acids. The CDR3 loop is CASSFAPTDNYEQYF. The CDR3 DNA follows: TGCGCCAGCAGCTTTGCTCCCACGGACAACTACGAGCAGTACTTC. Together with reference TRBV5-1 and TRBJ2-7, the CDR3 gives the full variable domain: KAGVTQTPRYLIKTRGQQVTLSCSPISGHRSVSWYQQTPGQGLQFLFEYFSETQRNKGNFPGRFSGRQFSNSRSEMNVSTLELGDSALYLCASSFAPTDNYEQYFGPGTRLTVT.

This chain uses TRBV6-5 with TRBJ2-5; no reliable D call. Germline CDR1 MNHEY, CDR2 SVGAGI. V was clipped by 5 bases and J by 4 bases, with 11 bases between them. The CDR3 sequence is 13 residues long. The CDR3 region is CASSKASLETQYF. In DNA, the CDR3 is TGTGCCAGCAGTAAAGCCTCCCTAGAGACCCAGTACTTC.

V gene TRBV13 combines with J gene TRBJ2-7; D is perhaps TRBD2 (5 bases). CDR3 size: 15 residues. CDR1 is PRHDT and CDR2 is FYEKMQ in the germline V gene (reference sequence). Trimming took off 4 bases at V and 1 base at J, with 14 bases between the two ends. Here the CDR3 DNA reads TGTGCCAGCAGCTCAGGACTTGCCTCGTCCTACGAGCAGTACTTC. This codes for CASSSGLASSYEQYF.

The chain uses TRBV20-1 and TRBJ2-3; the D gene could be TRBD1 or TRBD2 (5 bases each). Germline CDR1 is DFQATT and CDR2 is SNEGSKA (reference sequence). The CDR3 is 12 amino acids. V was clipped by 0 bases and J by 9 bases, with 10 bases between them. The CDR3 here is CSARDVGDTQYF. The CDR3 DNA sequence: TGCAGTGCTAGAGATGTAGGGGACACGCAGTATTTT.

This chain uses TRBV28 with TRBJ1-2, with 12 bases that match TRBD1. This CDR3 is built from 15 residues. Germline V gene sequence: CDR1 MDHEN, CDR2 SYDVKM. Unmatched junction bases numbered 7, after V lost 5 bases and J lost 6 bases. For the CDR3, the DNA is TGTGCCAGCAGTCCTCCGGGACAGGGGGCAAATGGCTACACCTTC. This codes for CASSPPGQGANGYTF.

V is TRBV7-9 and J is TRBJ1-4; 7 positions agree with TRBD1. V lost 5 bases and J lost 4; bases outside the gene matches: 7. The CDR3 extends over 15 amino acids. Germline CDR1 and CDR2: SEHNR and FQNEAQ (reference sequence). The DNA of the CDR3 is TGTGCCAGCAGCCTCCGGGACAGCCATAATGAAAAACTGTTTTTT. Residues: CASSLRDSHNEKLFF.

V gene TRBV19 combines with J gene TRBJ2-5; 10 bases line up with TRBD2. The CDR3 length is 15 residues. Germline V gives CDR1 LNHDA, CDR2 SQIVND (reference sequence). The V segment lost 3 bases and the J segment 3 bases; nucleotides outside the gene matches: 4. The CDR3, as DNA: TGTGCCAGTAGTATTTACAGCGGGAGGGAAGAGACCCAGTACTTC. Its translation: CASSIYSGREETQYF.

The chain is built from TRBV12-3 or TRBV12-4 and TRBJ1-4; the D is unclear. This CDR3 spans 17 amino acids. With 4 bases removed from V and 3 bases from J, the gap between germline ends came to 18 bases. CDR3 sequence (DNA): TGTGCCAGCAGTTCTCGCCCCGGCAGGACTCCTAATGAAAAACTGTTTTTT. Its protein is CASSSRPGRTPNEKLFF.

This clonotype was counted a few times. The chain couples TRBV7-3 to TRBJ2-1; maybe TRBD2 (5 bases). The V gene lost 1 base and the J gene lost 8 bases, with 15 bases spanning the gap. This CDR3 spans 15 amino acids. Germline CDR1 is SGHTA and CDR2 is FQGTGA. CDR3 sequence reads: CASSLKPPGLDEQFF. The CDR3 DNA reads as TGTGCCAGCAGCTTAAAGCCCCCGGGGTTGGATGAGCAGTTCTTC.

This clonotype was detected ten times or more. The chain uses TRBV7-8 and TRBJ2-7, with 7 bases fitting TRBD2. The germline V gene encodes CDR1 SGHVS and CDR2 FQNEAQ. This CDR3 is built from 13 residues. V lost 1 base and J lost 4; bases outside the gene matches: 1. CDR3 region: CASSLGAGYEQYF. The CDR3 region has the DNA TGTGCCAGCAGCTTAGGAGCGGGGTACGAGCAGTACTTC.

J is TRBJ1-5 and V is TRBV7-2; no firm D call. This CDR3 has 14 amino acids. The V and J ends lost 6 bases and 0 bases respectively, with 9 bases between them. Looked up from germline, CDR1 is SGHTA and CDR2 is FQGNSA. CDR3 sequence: CASRFQDSNQPQHF. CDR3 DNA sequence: TGTGCCAGCAGATTCCAGGATAGCAATCAGCCCCAGCATTTT. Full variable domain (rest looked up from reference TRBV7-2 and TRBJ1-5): GAGVSQSPSNKVTEKGKDVELRCDPISGHTALYWYRQSLGQGLEFLIYFQGNSAPDKSGLPSDRFSAERTGGSVSTLTIQRTQQEDSAVYLCASRFQDSNQPQHFGDGTRLSIL.

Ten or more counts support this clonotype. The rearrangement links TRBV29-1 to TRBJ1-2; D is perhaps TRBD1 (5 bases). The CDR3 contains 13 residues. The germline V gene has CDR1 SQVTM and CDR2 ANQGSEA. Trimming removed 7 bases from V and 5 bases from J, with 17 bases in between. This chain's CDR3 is CSARTVGVYGYTF. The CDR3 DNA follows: TGCAGCGCCAGGACGGTAGGGGTATATGGCTACACCTTC.

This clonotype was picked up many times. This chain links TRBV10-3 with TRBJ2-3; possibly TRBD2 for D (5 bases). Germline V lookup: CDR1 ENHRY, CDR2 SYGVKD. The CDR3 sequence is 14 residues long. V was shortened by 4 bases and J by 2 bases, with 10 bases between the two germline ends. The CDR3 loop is CAISARTLTDTQYF. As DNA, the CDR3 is TGTGCCATCAGTGCTAGGACTCTCACAGATACGCAGTATTTT.

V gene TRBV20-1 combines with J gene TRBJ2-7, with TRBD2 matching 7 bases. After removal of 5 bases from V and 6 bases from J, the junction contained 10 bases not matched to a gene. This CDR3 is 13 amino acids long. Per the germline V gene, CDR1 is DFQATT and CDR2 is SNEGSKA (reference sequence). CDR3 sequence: CSAYRDYGGEQYF. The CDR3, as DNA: TGCAGTGCTTACCGGGACTACGGAGGCGAGCAGTACTTC.